The sequence of this T cell receptor (beta chain) was determined in a study of T cell responses to AZD1222 COVID-19 vaccine. TCRdb's copy holds only in-frame clones and misses some; the assay was immunoSEQ multiplex PCR. The sample holds 100,000 to 150,000 clones; around 88% are singletons and the top ten take 8.5% to 14%. CDR1 is GTSNPN, CDR2 SVGIG, per germline (reference sequence). The CDR3 consists of 13 residues. With 4 bases clipped from V and 5 bases from J, the junction kept 7 bases outside the gene matches. Whole-study results and caveats: Rises in breadth and depth of Spike-specific TCRs came after two AZD1222 doses. Among AZD1222 vaccinees, only 5 to 7 were seropositive at baseline.

Of note for this clone: Its antigen is still unknown.

The TCR comes from an adult in good health. The J gene is TRBJ2-5, the V gene TRBV30, with 7 bases fitting TRBD2. The source material was peripheral blood, sampled on day 0 of MenACWY control vaccination. The CDR3 sequence: CAWKFAGVETQYF. CDR3 DNA sequence: TGTGCCTGGAAGTTTGCGGGAGTTGAGACCCAGTACTTC. Looking up the rest from reference TRBV30 and TRBJ2-5 gives the full variable domain: SQTIHQWPATLVQPVGSPLSLECTVEGTSNPNLYWYRQAAGRGLQLLFYSVGIGQISSEVPQNLSASRPQDRQFILSSKKLLLSDSGFYLCAWKFAGVETQYFGPGTRLLVL.